The 14 T cell receptor beta chains below all came from one sample that was sequenced in a study of T cells of healthy individuals. TCRdb fed the 5' RACE reads into MiXCR, producing one record per CDR3 protein. The repertoire has around 80,000 distinct CDR3 sequences, roughly 5% of them found once; the top ten carry around 7.6%. These receptors originate from a female donor in good health.

The chain joins TRBV6-6 to TRBJ2-7; 9 bases line up with TRBD1. The J segment lost 2 bases and the V segment lost 5 bases, leaving 10 bases of the junction unmatched. The germline V gene encodes CDR1 MNHNY and CDR2 SVGAGI (reference sequence). The CDR3 extends over 16 amino acids. CDR3 loop: CASSQRPWDRAYEQYF. DNA of the CDR3: TGTGCCAGCAGTCAAAGACCCTGGGACAGGGCCTACGAGCAGTACTTC.

This clonotype was detected ten times or more. The rearrangement links TRBV18 to TRBJ1-5; D is undetermined. V gave up 0 bases and J gave up 0 bases, with 6 bases separating them. CDR1 and CDR2 from the germline V gene are KGHSH and LQKENI. This CDR3 spans 15 amino acids. For the CDR3, the DNA is TGTGCCAGCTCACCACCGGGAAATAGCAATCAGCCCCAGCATTTT. It specifies CASSPPGNSNQPQHF.

This clonotype was seen a handful of times. The chain couples TRBV6-2 or TRBV6-3 to TRBJ2-3; 8 bases fit TRBD1. V lost 5 bases and J lost 4; bases outside the gene matches: 14. The germline CDR1 and CDR2 sequences are MNHEY and SVGEGT. This CDR3 is built from 17 residues. The CDR3 region has the DNA TGTGCCAGCAGTAGGACCGGGACAGGTCTTCGAGCAGATACGCAGTATTTT. It is translated as CASSRTGTGLRADTQYF.

This sequence joins TRBV12-5 and TRBJ1-2, with D perhaps matching TRBD1 (5 bases). CDR3 length: 16 amino acids. V was cut by 5 bases and J by 2 bases, with 18 bases left in between. CDR1 and CDR2 from the germline V gene are LGHNT and FRNRAP. CDR3 DNA: TGTGCTAGTGGTCCACGGGGCTGGGGACGAAACTATGGCTACACCTTC. It encodes CASGPRGWGRNYGYTF. Variable domain in full (rest from reference TRBV12-5 and TRBJ1-2): DARVTQTPRHKVTEMGQEVTMRCQPILGHNTVFWYRQTMMQGLELLAYFRNRAPLDDSGMPKDRFSAEMPDATLATLKIQPSEPRDSAVYFCASGPRGWGRNYGYTFGSGTRLTVV.

In this sample, this clonotype turned up many times. The chain combines TRBV28 with TRBJ1-2; no definite D call. This CDR3 region has 14 residues. The V gene's germline CDR1 is MDHEN and CDR2 SYDVKM. V was trimmed by 1 base and J by 1 base, leaving 7 bases between them. The CDR3 loop is CASSLSAVNYGYTF. CDR3 in DNA: TGTGCCAGCAGTTTATCCGCGGTTAACTATGGCTACACCTTC.

This clonotype was seen many times. The rearrangement joins TRBV29-1 to TRBJ1-2, with 9 bases that match TRBD1. V was clipped by 2 bases and J by 7 bases; unmatched bases: 2. In germline, CDR1 is SQVTM, CDR2 ANQGSEA. The CDR3 spans 12 residues. The CDR3 DNA reads as TGCAGCGTTGAAACAGGGGGCTCTGGCTACACCTTC. Translation: CSVETGGSGYTF. Variable domain in full (rest from reference TRBV29-1 and TRBJ1-2): SAVISQKPSRDICQRGTSLTIQCQVDSQVTMMFWYRQQPGQSLTLIATANQGSEATYESGFVIDKFPISRPNLTFSTLTVSNMSPEDSSIYLCSVETGGSGYTFGSGTRLTVV.

A few counts support this clonotype. The V and J genes are TRBV5-4 and TRBJ2-2; no definite D call. Trimming cost V 0 bases and J 0 bases, with 9 bases left between them. CDR1 and CDR2 from the germline V gene are SGHNT and YYREEE (reference sequence). The CDR3 runs to 16 residues. CDR3 residues: CASSLEVGPNTGELFF. DNA of the CDR3: TGTGCCAGCAGCTTGGAGGTCGGACCGAACACCGGGGAGCTGTTTTTT.

In nucleotides, the CDR3 is TGTGCCTGGAGTGGTCAGTCTTATGATTCACCCCTCCACTTT. Its translation is CAWSGQSYDSPLHF. J is TRBJ1-6 and V is TRBV30; no clear D gene. Germline loops: CDR1 GTSNPN, CDR2 SVGIG (reference sequence). V lost 1 base and J lost 8, with 12 bases in between. The CDR3 is 14 amino acids.

There are many counts of this clonotype. V usage is TRBV2 and J usage is TRBJ2-3; D not certain. CDR1 is SNHLY and CDR2 is FYNNEI in the germline V gene. The V end lost 7 bases, the J end lost 0 bases, and 14 bases lay between the germline ends. This CDR3 spans 15 amino acids. CDR3 nucleotides: TGTGCCAGCAAAACAAATGGCCCTAGCACAGATACGCAGTATTTT. Residues: CASKTNGPSTDTQYF.

This clonotype was seen ten or more times. The V and J genes are TRBV27 and TRBJ2-3; D might be TRBD1 or TRBD2, each matching 6 bases. CDR3 length equals 16 residues. Trimming left V 3 bases short and J 1 base short, with 14 bases between. Germline CDR1 reads MNHEY; CDR2 reads SMNVEV (reference sequence). The CDR3 region is CASSLVRGRGTDTQYF. The CDR3 nucleotides are TGTGCCAGCAGTTTGGTACGGGGGCGGGGCACAGATACGCAGTATTTT.

This clonotype has at least ten counts. The V gene is TRBV20-1, the J gene TRBJ2-3, with a weak D call TRBD2 (5 bases). CDR1 and CDR2 (germline): DFQATT, SNEGSKA (reference sequence). The CDR3 spans 15 residues. Trimming stripped 1 base from V and 4 bases from J, with 15 bases between. The chain's CDR3 is CSARAALAGADTQYF. DNA of the CDR3: TGCAGTGCTAGAGCCGCTCTAGCTGGGGCAGATACGCAGTATTTT.

This clonotype was seen repeatedly, ten times or more. This chain joins TRBV7-9 and TRBJ2-6, with a weak D call TRBD1 (6 bases). This CDR3 is built from 18 residues. Deletions cut 5 bases from V and 0 bases from J, with 17 bases between. CDR1 is SEHNR and CDR2 is FQNEAQ in the germline V gene (reference sequence). The CDR3 here is CASSPWGPFNSGANVLTF. CDR3 DNA: TGTGCCAGCAGCCCCTGGGGGCCTTTTAACTCTGGGGCCAACGTCCTGACTTTC.

This clonotype was counted ten times or more. The chain joins TRBV5-1 to TRBJ1-4; D possibly corresponds to TRBD1 (5 bases). Germline V lookup: CDR1 SGHRS, CDR2 YFSETQ. Trimming cost V 5 bases and J 8 bases, with 16 bases left between them. The CDR3 covers 14 residues. CDR3: CASSKGPSEEKLFF. The DNA for the CDR3 is TGCGCCAGCAGTAAGGGACCTTCGGAGGAAAAACTGTTTTTT.

This clonotype was observed many times. The chain employs TRBV7-2 and TRBJ2-7; a possible D gene is TRBD2 (5 bases). The V end was cut by 1 base, the J end by 0 bases, with 10 bases between. The CDR3 is 15 residues long. Germline assignment: CDR1 SGHTA and CDR2 FQGNSA. Here the CDR3 reads CASSLVSGDSYEQYF. The CDR3, as DNA: TGTGCCAGCAGCTTAGTATCCGGGGACTCCTACGAGCAGTACTTC.